Each of the 6 T cell receptor beta chains below was sequenced from the same sample in a study of blood T cells in healthy people across ages. With a J-beta primer mix and a sample-barcoded 5' primer, a second PCR ran about 7 to 12 cycles. From the 5' RACE reads, TCRdb called clonotypes with MiXCR, one entry per CDR3 protein. Among about 580,000 distinct CDR3 sequences, around 48% were seen once, and the ten largest hold about 22%. Sequencing was performed on blood. The receptors shown here come from an older man in good health.

Only one count was recorded for this clonotype. This sequence joins TRBV12-3 or TRBV12-4 and TRBJ2-7, with D perhaps TRBD1 (5 bases). This CDR3 region has 14 residues. V was cut by 5 bases and J by 0 bases, with 11 bases left in between. CDR3 sequence: CASSVTAGSYEQYF. The CDR3 DNA sequence: TGTGCCAGCAGTGTGACAGCAGGCTCCTACGAGCAGTACTTC.

This clonotype was counted only a few times. The chain is built from TRBV4-3 and TRBJ2-5; the D gene is possibly TRBD1 (6 bases). Trimming removed 0 bases from V and 2 bases from J, with 13 bases in between. The germline CDR1 and CDR2 sequences are LGHNA and YSLEER. This CDR3 is 16 amino acids long. CDR3 region: CASSQDLGAIQETQYF. CDR3 sequence (DNA): TGCGCCAGCAGCCAAGATTTGGGGGCAATACAAGAGACCCAGTACTTC.

This clonotype was recorded a few times. The chain couples TRBV9 to TRBJ1-2; TRBD1 is a possible D gene (5 bases). Germline values: CDR1 SGDLS, CDR2 YYNGEE. V lost 3 bases to trimming and J lost 4 bases, with 10 bases between them. This CDR3 contains 13 residues. The CDR3 spells CASSDGTVYGYTF. The CDR3 nucleotides are TGTGCCAGCAGCGACGGGACGGTCTATGGCTACACCTTC.

The chain couples TRBV7-9 to TRBJ2-7; 8 bases map to TRBD2. Germline V gene sequence: CDR1 SEHNR, CDR2 FQNEAQ (reference sequence). Germline trimming cut 5 bases from V and 7 bases from J; bases unmatched to any gene: 16. This CDR3 has 16 amino acids. Here the CDR3 DNA reads TGTGCCAGCAGCCGAATCCTACTAGCGGACGGGAATGAGCAGTACTTC. Its translation is CASSRILLADGNEQYF. Together with reference TRBV7-9 and TRBJ2-7, the CDR3 gives the full variable domain: DTGVSQNPRHKITKRGQNVTFRCDPISEHNRLYWYRQTLGQGPEFLTYFQNEAQLEKSRLLSDRFSAERPKGSFSTLEIQRTEQGDSAMYLCASSRILLADGNEQYFGPGTRLTVT.

This clonotype was detected a few times. The V call is TRBV20-1, the J call TRBJ2-5; possibly TRBD1 for D (5 bases). Per germline, CDR1 DFQATT and CDR2 SNEGSKA (reference sequence). The germline V and J ends were trimmed by 6 bases and 4 bases, with 9 bases remaining between them. The CDR3 covers 11 residues. This CDR3 reads CSARDLETQYF. CDR3 bases: TGCAGTGCCAGGGATTTAGAGACCCAGTACTTC.

This chain joins TRBV10-3 and TRBJ1-5, with a tentative D call TRBD1 (5 bases). Germline V gene data show CDR1 as ENHRY and CDR2 as SYGVKD. V was pared by 1 base and J by 8 bases, with 12 bases between. The CDR3 runs 14 residues. The CDR3: CAISEYGGPEPQHF. In DNA, the CDR3 is TGTGCCATCAGTGAGTATGGGGGTCCGGAGCCCCAGCATTTT.